The entry that follows covers one T cell receptor (beta chain) sequence. The data were obtained in a study of blood T cell repertoires in COVID-19. Study information: Researchers got acute and convalescent COVID-19 samples from the United States, Italy and Spain. T cells, B-cell-depleted T cells, or PBMCs supplied cDNA or gDNA.

This CDR3 spans 14 amino acids. V dropped 4 bases and J dropped 6 bases, with 15 bases sitting between them. CDR1 MGHRA and CDR2 YSYEKL come from the germline V gene. In the source study's methods: Nucleated cell counts were estimated from reference gene primer amplification. Only in-frame clones appear in the TCRdb table, and some are missing; sequencing was by immunoSEQ multiplex PCR. That table is the source of V, J and clone size, and D and trimming were worked out from the DNA. Here the sample spans tens of thousands of clones, roughly 87% being singletons. This rearrangement joins TRBV4-1 to TRBJ1-2; D call uncertain. The sequence was obtained from a man aged 55 to 70 with acute or convalescent COVID-19. The sequencing sample was made of peripheral blood. CDR3 nucleotide sequence: TGCGCCAGCAGCCCGGGTTTGGGTTGGGATGGCTACACCTTC. This translates into CASSPGLGWDGYTF.